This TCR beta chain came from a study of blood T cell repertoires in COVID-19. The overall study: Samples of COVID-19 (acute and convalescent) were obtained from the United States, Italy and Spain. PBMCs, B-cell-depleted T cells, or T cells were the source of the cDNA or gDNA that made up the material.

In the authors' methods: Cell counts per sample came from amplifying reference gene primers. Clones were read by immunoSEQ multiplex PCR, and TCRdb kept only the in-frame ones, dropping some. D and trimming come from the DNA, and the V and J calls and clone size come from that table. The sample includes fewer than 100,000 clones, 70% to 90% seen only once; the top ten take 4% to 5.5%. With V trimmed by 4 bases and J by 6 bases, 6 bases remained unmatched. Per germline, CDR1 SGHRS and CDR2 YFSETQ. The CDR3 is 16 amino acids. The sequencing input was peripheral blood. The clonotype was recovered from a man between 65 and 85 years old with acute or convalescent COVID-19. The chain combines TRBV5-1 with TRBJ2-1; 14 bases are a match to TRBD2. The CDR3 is CASSAGTSGGFNEQFF. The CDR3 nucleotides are TGCGCCAGCAGCGCCGGGACTAGCGGGGGTTTCAATGAGCAGTTCTTC.